This is a list of T cell receptor beta chains from one sample in a study of CD8 T cells in Susac syndrome. TCRdb used MiXCR to reprocess the immunoSEQ multiplex PCR reads, holding one entry per CDR3 protein. The sample carries about 83,000 distinct CDR3 sequences, approximately 96% recorded once. The sample was CD8+ T cells from PBMCs. Receptors originate from a human donor with Susac syndrome. CDR3s include the opening cysteine and the closing phenylalanine or tryptophan. Each record gives: clone size, J gene, D gene, V gene, CDR3 DNA, CDR3 protein. A D gene is named only where the DNA matches it firmly. Where a row states a size, it is once, few, many or the class of an expanded clone; other rows omit it.

NA	TRBJ2-6	NA	TRBV7-3	TGTGCCAGCAGCTTACTTGTGGGGGCCAACGTCCTGACTTTC	CASSLLVGANVLTF
NA	TRBJ2-1	TRBD2	TRBV27	TGTGCCAGCAGTTTTCTAGGACTAGCGGGATCTTACAATGAGCAGTTCTTC	CASSFLGLAGSYNEQFF
NA	TRBJ2-1	NA	TRBV5-6	TGTGCCAGCAGCTGGGGGGACCAGTACAATGAGCAGTTCTTC	CASSWGDQYNEQFF
NA	TRBJ2-4	TRBD1	TRBV29-1	TGCAGCGTTGGTGACAGGGAAAACATTCAGTACTTC	CSVGDRENIQYF
NA	TRBJ2-3	NA	TRBV4-2	TGTGCCAGCAGCCAAGATATGGTTTCTGGTGGCACAGATACGCAGTATTTT	CASSQDMVSGGTDTQYF
NA	TRBJ1-4	NA	TRBV28	TGTGCCAGCAGTTTATTCAGGGCCTGGAATGAAAAACTGTTTTTT	CASSLFRAWNEKLFF
NA	TRBJ2-7	NA	TRBV29-1	TGCAGCGTTTGGGAGGGGGCCCACGAGCAGTACTTC	CSVWEGAHEQYF
NA	TRBJ1-2	NA	TRBV4-1	TGCGCCAGCAGCACTGTAGGGAACTATGGCTACACCTTC	CASSTVGNYGYTF
NA	TRBJ2-7	TRBD1	TRBV12-3/TRBV12-4	TGTGCCAGCAGTTCCAACAGGGGGCAGACCTCCTACGAGCAGTACTTC	CASSSNRGQTSYEQYF
NA	TRBJ2-2	NA	TRBV12-3/TRBV12-4	TGTGCCAGCAGTATCACAGGAATAGGAAACACCGGGGAGCTGTTTTTT	CASSITGIGNTGELFF
NA	TRBJ1-2	TRBD1	TRBV29-1	TGCAGCGTACCATTTACAGGGGCGCTCGGCTACACCTTC	CSVPFTGALGYTF
once	TRBJ2-3	NA	TRBV12-3/TRBV12-4	TGTGCCAGCAGTCGGAACACAGATACGCAGTATTTT	CASSRNTDTQYF
NA	TRBJ2-2	TRBD2	TRBV7-6	TGTGCCAGCAGCGCGCGGCTAGCGGATGGGACCGGGGAGCTGTTTTTT	CASSARLADGTGELFF
NA	TRBJ2-7	TRBD2	TRBV20-1	TGCAGTGCTAGAGACGGGACTAGCATATCCTACGAGCAGTACTTC	CSARDGTSISYEQYF
NA	TRBJ2-7	NA	TRBV3-1	TGTGCCAGCAGCCCCGGCTTGGGATCCTACGAGCAGTACTTC	CASSPGLGSYEQYF
NA	TRBJ2-3	TRBD1	TRBV24-1	TGTGCCACCAGTCTTCGGACAGGGGTTGACACAGATACGCAGTATTTT	CATSLRTGVDTDTQYF
NA	TRBJ2-1	NA	TRBV3-1	TGTGCCAGCAGCCAAGATAGATGGGACAAGTTCGATGAGCAGTTCTTC	CASSQDRWDKFDEQFF
NA	TRBJ1-2	NA	TRBV20-1	TGCAGTGCTAGAAGGATGCAGGACTATGGCTGCACCTTC	CSARRMQDYGCTF
NA	TRBJ2-1	TRBD2	TRBV20-1	TGCAGTGCTGCTAAAGCGGGAGGGTCCTACAATGAGCAGTTCTTC	CSAAKAGGSYNEQFF
NA	TRBJ2-2	NA	TRBV7-9	TGTGCCAGCAGCTCACCACTGAACACCGGGGAGCTGTTTTTT	CASSSPLNTGELFF
NA	TRBJ1-2	NA	TRBV6-2/TRBV6-3	TGTGCCAGCAGGGGGGCGGCTGGCTACACCTTC	CASRGAAGYTF
NA	TRBJ1-4	NA	TRBV7-9	TGTGCCAGCGGGCGTGAAAAACTGTTTTTT	CASGREKLFF
NA	TRBJ2-7	NA	TRBV13	TGTGCCAGCAGCTTAGAGGGGAGGCTATCCTACGAGCAGTACTTC	CASSLEGRLSYEQYF
NA	TRBJ2-5	TRBD2	TRBV6-1	TGTGCCAGCAGTGAACATGGTAGCGGGGCGTACCAAGAGACCCAGTACTTC	CASSEHGSGAYQETQYF
NA	TRBJ2-1	NA	TRBV24-1	TGTGCCACCAGTGATCTCGAGGGGCCACTTCCCAATGAGCAGTTCTTC	CATSDLEGPLPNEQFF
once	TRBJ2-2	NA	TRBV7-9	TGTGCCAGCAGCCCCCCTGAGAGGGCGAACACCGGGGAGCTGTTTTTT	CASSPPERANTGELFF
NA	TRBJ2-5	TRBD1	TRBV13	TGTGCCAGCAGCCAAGGGGGCGCATGGGAGACCCAGTACTTC	CASSQGGAWETQYF
NA	TRBJ1-3	NA	TRBV7-6	TGTGCCAGCAGTAGACTGGCAGTTGGAAACACCATATATTTT	CASSRLAVGNTIYF
NA	TRBJ2-3	NA	TRBV29-1	TGCAGCGTTGAAGAGGGACTCACAGATACGCAGTATTTT	CSVEEGLTDTQYF
NA	TRBJ2-1	TRBD2	TRBV20-1	TGCAGTGCCCCGGGACTAGTCTCGCTCTTTGAGCAGTTCTTC	CSAPGLVSLFEQFF
few	TRBJ2-1	NA	TRBV6-1	TGTGCCATCAGTCAAGGCTCCTACAATGAGCAGTTCTTC	CAISQGSYNEQFF
NA	TRBJ1-2	TRBD1	TRBV29-1	TGCAGCGTTGAGCCGCAGGGGGCCTTCTATGGCTACACCTTC	CSVEPQGAFYGYTF
NA	TRBJ1-2	NA	TRBV20-1	TGCAGTGCCTCCAACAAAGTACGGACAGCTAACTATGGCTACACCTTC	CSASNKVRTANYGYTF
NA	TRBJ1-1	NA	TRBV12-3/TRBV12-4	TGTGCCAGCGGGTGGGGAACTGAAGCTTTCTTT	CASGWGTEAFF
NA	TRBJ2-1	NA	TRBV7-9	TGTGCCAGCAGCGCTACGAACGTCTACAATGAGCAGTTCTTC	CASSATNVYNEQFF
NA	TRBJ2-1	NA	TRBV9	TGTGCCAGCAGCGTAGGGGGGGCCTCTGGCGATGAGCAGTTCTTC	CASSVGGASGDEQFF
once	TRBJ2-5	NA	TRBV27	TGTGCCAGCATTTCCAGGGGGGGACCCAGGGAGACCCAGTACTTC	CASISRGGPRETQYF
NA	TRBJ2-1	NA	TRBV7-3	TGTGCCAGCAGCCCCCCGACTGACAATGAGCAGTTCTTC	CASSPPTDNEQFF